These T cell receptor beta chains were read from a single sample in a study of OX40 agonist ivuxolimab in advanced cancers. Clones were read by immunoSEQ multiplex PCR, and TCRdb kept only the in-frame ones, dropping some. The sample shows 60,000 to 75,000 clones, approximately 88% of them seen only once. The starting material was CD4+ or CD8+ T cells sorted from blood, obtained in a trial of the OX40 agonist ivuxolimab. The receptors were gathered from an adult with an advanced solid tumor such as melanoma, head and neck, liver or kidney cancer. Both conserved end residues are part of each CDR3. Each record gives: D gene, CDR3 length, clone size, J gene, V gene, CDR3 DNA, CDR3 protein. A D gene is named only where the DNA matches it firmly. Only part of the rows carry a size: once, few, many, or a class if the clone is expanded.

TRBD1,14,NA,TRBJ2-5,TRBV11-2,TGTGCCAGCAGCTCGCTCAGGGGGCGGGAGACCCAGTACTTC,CASSSLRGRETQYF
NA,14,NA,TRBJ2-7,TRBV11-2,TGTGCCAGCAGCTTCGAGGGGCAAGGCTACGAGCAGTACTTC,CASSFEGQGYEQYF
TRBD2,18,NA,TRBJ2-1,TRBV4-3,TGCGCCAGCAGCCAAGATGGGACTAGCGGGAATCCCTACAATGAGCAGTTCTTC,CASSQDGTSGNPYNEQFF
NA,17,NA,TRBJ1-3,TRBV9,TGTGCCAGCAGTGGCGCCGAAGGAAACCTCTACGGAAACACCATATATTTT,CASSGAEGNLYGNTIYF
NA,15,NA,TRBJ2-3,TRBV7-3,TGTGCCAGCAGCTTAACTGAAGCCAGCACAGATACGCAGTATTTT,CASSLTEASTDTQYF
NA,13,NA,TRBJ1-1,TRBV28,TGTGCCAGCAGTGGGTCGTGGGAAGCTGAAGCTTTCTTT,CASSGSWEAEAFF
NA,12,NA,TRBJ2-7,TRBV6-5,TGTGCCAGCAGTTATCGGGTCTACGAGCAGTACTTC,CASSYRVYEQYF
TRBD1,13,once,TRBJ1-2,TRBV19,TGTGCCACCGACAGGGGTGCTAACTATGGCTACACCTTC,CATDRGANYGYTF
NA,13,NA,TRBJ2-7,TRBV5-6,TGTGCCAGCAGTTTGCCATTCCCGGGCGAGCAGTACTTC,CASSLPFPGEQYF
NA,13,NA,TRBJ1-1,TRBV29-1,TGCAGCGTTGACGGCGGGTTGAACACTGAAGCTTTCTTT,CSVDGGLNTEAFF
NA,13,NA,TRBJ1-1,TRBV28,TGTGCCAGCAGTTTACCAACTCCCCCTGAAGCTTTCTTT,CASSLPTPPEAFF
TRBD1,15,NA,TRBJ2-1,TRBV9,TGTGCCAGCAGCCTGGACAGGGGGGTCTACAATGAGCAGTTCTTC,CASSLDRGVYNEQFF
TRBD1,17,NA,TRBJ1-5,TRBV5-5,TGTGCCAGCAGCTGGGGACAGGGGGGCCTAAGGAATCAGCCCCAGCATTTT,CASSWGQGGLRNQPQHF
NA,14,few,TRBJ2-5,TRBV15,TGTGCCACCAGCCCACAGGACAGCCAAGAGACCCAGTACTTC,CATSPQDSQETQYF
NA,12,once,TRBJ2-7,TRBV29-1,TGCAGCGTTGAATTGCTAGGCCACGAGCAGTACTTC,CSVELLGHEQYF
NA,14,NA,TRBJ1-1,TRBV19,TGTGCCAGTAGACGAGACGGGGCGAACACTGAAGCTTTCTTT,CASRRDGANTEAFF
NA,14,few,TRBJ1-2,TRBV27,TGTGCCAGCAGTCCCGGGACAATCCCCTATGGCTACACCTTC,CASSPGTIPYGYTF
TRBD2,17,NA,TRBJ2-1,TRBV7-2,TGTGCCAGCAGCTCAACTAGCGGGAGCCCGGGACTTAATGAGCAGTTCTTC,CASSSTSGSPGLNEQFF
NA,15,NA,TRBJ2-3,TRBV6-1,TGTGCCAGCAGTTCTGGGGGGGGCGGGACAGATACGCAGTATTTT,CASSSGGGGTDTQYF
NA,12,NA,TRBJ1-1,TRBV10-3,TGTGCCATCAGTGACCGATACACTGAAGCTTTCTTT,CAISDRYTEAFF
TRBD1,17,NA,TRBJ2-1,TRBV7-2,TGTGCCAGCAGCCTGACAGGGTACCTGCTTACGTCCAATGAGCAGTTCTTC,CASSLTGYLLTSNEQFF
NA,16,NA,TRBJ2-1,TRBV5-8,TGTGCCAGCAGCCCCCCTGGAGGGGATTTCTACAATGAGCAGTTCTTC,CASSPPGGDFYNEQFF
TRBD1,16,NA,TRBJ2-7,TRBV28,TGTGCCAGCAGTTCCCAGGGGGTTCAGGGCAACTACGAGCAGTACTTC,CASSSQGVQGNYEQYF
TRBD1,15,NA,TRBJ2-2,TRBV7-7,TGTGCTAGCAGCTCCCGGACAGGAACCGGCGGGGAGCTGTTTTTT,CASSSRTGTGGELFF
TRBD1,15,NA,TRBJ2-1,TRBV5-1,TGCGCCAGCAGCACGGGACAGGGCCTCTACAATGAGCAGTTCTTC,CASSTGQGLYNEQFF
NA,13,NA,TRBJ1-1,TRBV18,TGTGCCAGCTCACCACCGACAAGGGGTGAAGCTTTCTTT,CASSPPTRGEAFF
NA,13,NA,TRBJ1-1,TRBV18,TGTGCCAGCTCATCTCCGATGAACACTGAAGCTTTCTTT,CASSSPMNTEAFF
TRBD1,14,NA,TRBJ1-1,TRBV29-1,TGCAGCGCGACTGACAGGGGGCGCGACACTGAAGCTTTCTTT,CSATDRGRDTEAFF
NA,16,NA,TRBJ2-7,TRBV19,TGTGCCAGTAGTACGCGACAGCCAACTGCTACCTACGAGCAGTACTTC,CASSTRQPTATYEQYF
NA,13,NA,TRBJ2-7,TRBV5-1,TGCGCCAGCAGCTTGGGACCCCGGGACGAGCAGTACTTC,CASSLGPRDEQYF
NA,15,NA,TRBJ2-2,TRBV18,TGTGCCAGCTCACCACTTACAGCGGACACCGGGGAGCTGTTTTTT,CASSPLTADTGELFF
NA,16,NA,TRBJ2-2,TRBV11-1,TGTGCCAGCAGCCGGGCGGGCGGGCCGAACACCGGGGAGCTGTTTTTT,CASSRAGGPNTGELFF
NA,13,few,TRBJ1-5,TRBV6-1,TGTGCCAGCAGTGTGAAAATCAATCAGCCCCAGCATTTT,CASSVKINQPQHF
TRBD1,15,once,TRBJ1-1,TRBV14,TGTGCCAGCAGCTCCCAACAGGGGATGGGGACTGAAGCTTTCTTT,CASSSQQGMGTEAFF
TRBD1,16,NA,TRBJ1-3,TRBV18,TGTGCCAGCTCACCACCGGCAGGGGGCACAGGAAACACCATATATTTT,CASSPPAGGTGNTIYF
NA,14,NA,TRBJ2-7,TRBV11-2,TGTGCCAGCAGCTTAGGTCCAGGGTCCTACGAGCAGTACTTC,CASSLGPGSYEQYF
TRBD1,13,NA,TRBJ1-2,TRBV7-9,TGTGCCAGCAGCTTTGGACAGGGCTATGGCTACACCTTC,CASSFGQGYGYTF
NA,15,NA,TRBJ2-1,TRBV11-3,TGTGCCAGCAGCTTAGGCCAGTACAAGGAAAATGAGCAGTTCTTC,CASSLGQYKENEQFF
NA,14,NA,TRBJ2-7,TRBV6-5,TGTGCCAGCAGTTACGGGCAGGGAGTCTACGAGCAGTACTTC,CASSYGQGVYEQYF
NA,14,NA,TRBJ1-5,TRBV28,TGTGCCAGCAGAGGTGGGGGTCCTAGTCAGCCCCAGCATTTT,CASRGGGPSQPQHF
TRBD1,14,NA,TRBJ2-1,TRBV7-9,TGTGCCAGCAGTCCCGGGACAGGGAACGATGAGCAGTTCTTC,CASSPGTGNDEQFF
NA,12,NA,TRBJ2-2,TRBV29-1,TGCACGGCGGGACTCTACACCGGGGAGCTGTTTTTT,CTAGLYTGELFF
TRBD1,14,NA,TRBJ2-1,TRBV27,TGTGCCAGCAGTCACACTGACAGGGAAGCCGGTCAGTTCTTC,CASSHTDREAGQFF
NA,13,NA,TRBJ2-4,TRBV28,TGTGCCAGCAGTTTCGGGGGTAAAGACATTCAGTACTTC,CASSFGGKDIQYF
NA,16,once,TRBJ2-1,TRBV15,TGTGCCACCAGCAGAGATCTTGTCAAGAAGGACGATGAGCAGTTCTTC,CATSRDLVKKDDEQFF
NA,13,NA,TRBJ2-1,TRBV6-1,TGTGCCAGCAGTGCGACCGTCGGCAATGAGCAGTTCTTC,CASSATVGNEQFF